These T cell receptor beta chains were read from a single sample in a study of identical twins. TCRdb re-called the 5' RACE reads with MiXCR, one entry per CDR3 protein. The sample has 450,000 or so distinct CDR3 sequences; 12% to 15% are singletons. The same data also contributed to another study, on yellow fever vaccine responses in identical twins.

The source material was CD4+ T cells sorted from blood. Receptors originate from a woman aged 18-29 years in good health. Both conserved end residues are trimmed from each CDR3. D genes are given only for firm matches.

J gene: TRBJ1-6; V gene: TRBV6-1; D gene: -; CDR3 protein: ATTDRNFGSPLH
J gene: TRBJ2-3; V gene: TRBV10-3; D gene: TRBD1; CDR3 protein: AISDPDRDSTDTQY
J gene: TRBJ2-1; V gene: TRBV28; D gene: -; CDR3 protein: ASSLGRENEQF
J gene: TRBJ1-5; V gene: TRBV7-9; D gene: -; CDR3 protein: ASSLQGAGNQPQH
J gene: TRBJ1-5; V gene: TRBV12-3/TRBV12-4; D gene: TRBD1; CDR3 protein: ASSWGQGKRNNQPQH
J gene: TRBJ2-3; V gene: TRBV12-3/TRBV12-4; D gene: -; CDR3 protein: ASSQRTDTQY
J gene: TRBJ2-4; V gene: TRBV21-1; D gene: -; CDR3 protein: ASSNWAKIAKNIQY
J gene: TRBJ1-1; V gene: TRBV5-1; D gene: TRBD1; CDR3 protein: ASSWDRPVVFEAF
J gene: TRBJ2-3; V gene: TRBV10-3; D gene: -; CDR3 protein: AISEGGQNVADTQY
J gene: TRBJ2-5; V gene: TRBV9; D gene: TRBD2; CDR3 protein: ASSVGRGGMSETQY
J gene: TRBJ2-5; V gene: TRBV15; D gene: -; CDR3 protein: ATSRGPRETQY
J gene: TRBJ1-5; V gene: TRBV5-5; D gene: -; CDR3 protein: ASSLGVRGQPQH
J gene: TRBJ2-3; V gene: TRBV5-6; D gene: -; CDR3 protein: ASSFGRSTDTQY
J gene: TRBJ2-3; V gene: TRBV4-1; D gene: TRBD2; CDR3 protein: ASSQDNGVAGMIPRDTDTQY
J gene: TRBJ2-1; V gene: TRBV4-3; D gene: -; CDR3 protein: ASRGSGDNEQF
J gene: TRBJ2-7; V gene: TRBV9; D gene: TRBD1; CDR3 protein: ASSTNRGQQY
J gene: TRBJ2-3; V gene: TRBV27; D gene: TRBD2; CDR3 protein: ASSLEGLATDTQY
J gene: TRBJ2-1; V gene: TRBV29-1; D gene: TRBD2; CDR3 protein: SARPRTRLSEQF
J gene: TRBJ2-2; V gene: TRBV5-1; D gene: -; CDR3 protein: ASSHKGSGSTGELF
J gene: TRBJ1-2; V gene: TRBV12-3/TRBV12-4; D gene: -; CDR3 protein: ASSLGQGLGYT
J gene: TRBJ2-7; V gene: TRBV7-2; D gene: TRBD2; CDR3 protein: ASSYFGGGLEQY
J gene: TRBJ2-7; V gene: TRBV20-1; D gene: -; CDR3 protein: SASVRGRGKQY
J gene: TRBJ1-6; V gene: TRBV13; D gene: -; CDR3 protein: ASSSTGYNSPLH
J gene: TRBJ2-7; V gene: TRBV6-1; D gene: TRBD2; CDR3 protein: ASSGTSGNSYEQY
J gene: TRBJ2-1; V gene: TRBV19; D gene: TRBD1; CDR3 protein: ASSALATGDLHNEQF
J gene: TRBJ1-2; V gene: TRBV28; D gene: -; CDR3 protein: ASSHSYRDNYGYT
J gene: TRBJ2-1; V gene: TRBV15; D gene: -; CDR3 protein: AGECEQF
J gene: TRBJ2-7; V gene: TRBV7-9; D gene: TRBD1; CDR3 protein: ASSYRDSSYEQY
J gene: TRBJ2-7; V gene: TRBV20-1; D gene: TRBD2; CDR3 protein: SARLAGISYEQY
J gene: TRBJ2-7; V gene: TRBV4-3; D gene: -; CDR3 protein: ASSRRVLEYEQY
J gene: TRBJ2-3; V gene: TRBV12-3/TRBV12-4; D gene: -; CDR3 protein: ASAAGGVTRTDTQY
J gene: TRBJ2-1; V gene: TRBV6-4; D gene: TRBD1; CDR3 protein: ASSPQGIHNEQF